This TCR beta chain was sequenced during a study of T cells after yellow fever vaccination. A note on this clonotype: Its target is not known.

CDR1 is DFQATT, CDR2 SNEGSKA, per germline (reference sequence). The germline V and J ends were trimmed by 2 bases and 4 bases, with 11 bases remaining between them. This CDR3 spans 14 amino acids. Study-wide points: Some clonotypes, a small share, were shared between CD4 and CD8 compartments.

Template switching with 5'RACE generated the TCR cDNA and added a universal primer site and UMIs. TCRdb recomputed calls from the 5' RACE reads with MiXCR, one row per CDR3 protein. This repertoire shows approximately 550,000 distinct CDR3 sequences, less than 20% found once; its top ten account for approximately 15%. This TCR was recovered from a man under 40 who received the YFV17D yellow fever vaccine. Here the sequenced sample was PBMCs, taken 15 days after the yellow fever booster vaccination. This chain links TRBV20-1 with TRBJ2-2; maybe TRBD1 (6 bases). The CDR3 protein is CSARPRGGTGELFF. The CDR3 DNA is TGCAGTGCTAGACCCAGGGGCGGCACCGGGGAGCTGTTTTTT.